This is a list of T cell receptor beta chains from one sample in a study of Ad26.COV2.S vaccination and SARS-CoV-2 variants. The protocol was immunoSEQ multiplex PCR, while the TCRdb copy is restricted to in-frame clones and leaves out a portion. The data contain about 320,000 clones, around 83% of them singletons. The sample consisted of peripheral blood, taken in a trial of Ad26.COV2.S vaccine versus placebo. The receptors derive from a person aged 18-65 years who received the Ad26.COV2.S COVID-19 vaccine or a placebo. Both conserved end residues are part of each CDR3. The order of the fields is CDR3 protein, clone size, V gene, J gene. Clone size is given for some rows only: seen once, a few or many times, or a class if the clone is expanded.

CDR3 protein: CASSYSSAQGTGELFF
clone size: NA
V gene: TRBV6-2/TRBV6-3
J gene: TRBJ2-2

CDR3 protein: CASSLDMNTEAFF
clone size: NA
V gene: TRBV7-8
J gene: TRBJ1-1

CDR3 protein: CASTPIRGQGRYEQYF
clone size: many
V gene: TRBV7-9
J gene: TRBJ2-7

CDR3 protein: CASSRTGQGADEQFF
clone size: NA
V gene: TRBV18
J gene: TRBJ2-1

CDR3 protein: CASSLRISNQPQHF
clone size: NA
V gene: TRBV5-6
J gene: TRBJ1-5

CDR3 protein: CASSQEGGRTGELFF
clone size: NA
V gene: TRBV4-3
J gene: TRBJ2-2

CDR3 protein: CSALLPGWAYGYTF
clone size: NA
V gene: TRBV29-1
J gene: TRBJ1-2

CDR3 protein: CASSQGPGEQYF
clone size: NA
V gene: TRBV2
J gene: TRBJ2-7

CDR3 protein: CASSFITGGMTEAFF
clone size: NA
V gene: TRBV5-1
J gene: TRBJ1-1

CDR3 protein: CSVAMMRQRNEQFF
clone size: NA
V gene: TRBV29-1
J gene: TRBJ2-1

CDR3 protein: CASSYRANLVTGELFF
clone size: NA
V gene: TRBV6-2/TRBV6-3
J gene: TRBJ2-2

CDR3 protein: CASSPEGLAGGPGDTQYF
clone size: NA
V gene: TRBV3-1/TRBV3-2
J gene: TRBJ2-3

CDR3 protein: CASSLEGYRSSHTF
clone size: NA
V gene: TRBV5-8
J gene: TRBJ1-2

CDR3 protein: CASSSGQIYYEQYF
clone size: NA
V gene: TRBV13
J gene: TRBJ2-7

CDR3 protein: CASSEGGEGPYEQYF
clone size: few
V gene: TRBV6-1
J gene: TRBJ2-7

CDR3 protein: CASSLTGLFTGELFF
clone size: NA
V gene: TRBV11-2
J gene: TRBJ2-2

CDR3 protein: CASSYGVATEAFF
clone size: NA
V gene: TRBV27
J gene: TRBJ1-1

CDR3 protein: CAWSGRKQQYEQYF
clone size: many
V gene: TRBV30
J gene: TRBJ2-7

CDR3 protein: CASSVDRPTDTQYF
clone size: NA
V gene: TRBV9
J gene: TRBJ2-3